The 23 T cell receptor beta chains reported below all come from one sample, sequenced in a study of CD8+CD57+ T cells in acquired aplastic anemia. TCR beta VDJ and CDR3 were profiled, and genomic DNA was the template. TCRdb redid the calling of the reads with MiXCR, one entry per CDR3 protein. The sample carries about 220,000 distinct CDR3 sequences, roughly 35% recorded once. The sample taken for sequencing was sorted CD4+, CD8+, or CD8+CD57+ T cells (not recorded which) from PBMCs. The source of these receptors is a human donor in good health, serving as a control.

J is TRBJ1-5 and V is TRBV2; 8 bases line up with TRBD1. This CDR3 is built from 13 residues. Unmatched junction bases numbered 5, after V lost 6 bases and J lost 7 bases. Germline CDR1 SNHLY, CDR2 FYNNEI. The CDR3 loop is CASRPRQGQPQHF. CDR3 nucleotides: TGTGCCAGCAGACCACGACAGGGGCAGCCCCAGCATTTT. Using reference TRBV2 and TRBJ1-5 for the parts outside the CDR3, the full variable domain is EPEVTQTPSHQVTQMGQEVILRCVPISNHLYFYWYRQILGQKVEFLVSFYNNEISEKSEIFDDQFSVERPDGSNFTLKIRSTKLEDSAMYFCASRPRQGQPQHFGDGTRLSIL.

There are many counts of this clonotype. The chain uses TRBV5-4 and TRBJ1-5, with D possibly being TRBD1 (6 bases). From germline, CDR1 is SGHNT and CDR2 YYREEE (reference sequence). The CDR3 runs 13 residues. V dropped 6 bases and J dropped 7 bases, with 14 bases sitting between them. The CDR3 DNA follows: TGTGCCAGCAATCGGACAGTAGGGCAGCCCCAGCATTTT. This gives the protein CASNRTVGQPQHF.

This chain connects TRBV10-2 to TRBJ2-3; unclear D gene. V was clipped by 6 bases and J by 0 bases, with 13 bases between them. The CDR3 is 15 amino acids. Germline CDR1 and CDR2: WSHSY and SAAADI. CDR3 DNA sequence: TGCGCCAGCAGGCGGACGGCCGATAGCACAGATACGCAGTATTTT. Translated: CASRRTADSTDTQYF.

This rearrangement joins TRBV24-1 to TRBJ2-3, with D possibly matching TRBD2 (6 bases). Matching the DNA end better, TRBJ2-7 makes the J call doubtful. This CDR3 comprises 14 residues. Looked up from germline, CDR1 is KGHDR and CDR2 is SFDVKD. DNA for the CDR3: TGTGCCACCAGGAGGGCACTAGCCACAGATACGCAGTACTTC. Protein: CATRRALATDTQYF.

This chain connects TRBV2 to TRBJ2-7; perhaps D is TRBD1 or TRBD2 (5 bases each). The length of the CDR3 is 14 residues. Trimming stripped 6 bases from V and 5 bases from J, with 17 bases between. Germline V gene data show CDR1 as SNHLY and CDR2 as FYNNEI. CDR3 bases: TGTGCCAGCAGACGGGACGGCTCCAACGACGAGCAGTACTTC. Amino acids: CASRRDGSNDEQYF.

V gene TRBV2 combines with J gene TRBJ2-1; D possibly corresponds to TRBD1 (6 bases). With 7 bases removed from V and 3 bases from J, the gap between germline ends came to 13 bases. Germline-derived CDR1 and CDR2 are SNHLY and FYNNEI. The CDR3 is 14 amino acids. This chain's CDR3 is CASMRAGVYNEQFF. CDR3 nucleotide sequence: TGTGCCAGCATGAGGGCAGGGGTCTACAATGAGCAGTTCTTC.

This clonotype was detected a few times. A read error may produce the germline difference seen at one junction end. V and J are TRBV3-1 and TRBJ2-7; unclear D gene. The CDR3 has 14 residues. CDR1 is LGHDT, CDR2 YNNKEL, per germline (reference sequence). The CDR3 protein is CASSQEWDTYGQYF. Here the CDR3 DNA reads TGTGCCAGCAGCCAAGAATGGGATACCTACGGGCAGTACTTC.

At least ten counts were recorded for this clonotype. The V gene is TRBV7-6, the J gene TRBJ1-1; D gene unclear. The CDR3 extends over 16 amino acids. Germline-derived CDR1 and CDR2 are SGHVS and FNYEAQ. V gave up 3 bases and J gave up 3 bases, with 17 bases separating them. The CDR3 sequence: CASSFPGSQYHTEAFF. The DNA for the CDR3 is TGTGCCAGCAGCTTCCCGGGGAGCCAGTACCACACTGAAGCTTTCTTT.

This clonotype was picked up a small number of times. This chain joins TRBV5-1 and TRBJ2-3; the match to TRBD2 covers 16 bases. The CDR3 loop spans 16 amino acids. In germline, CDR1 is SGHRS, CDR2 YFSETQ. After removal of 3 bases from V and 6 bases from J, the junction contained 4 bases not matched to a gene. The chain's CDR3 is CASSWGTSGRGDTQYF. The CDR3 DNA reads as TGCGCCAGCAGCTGGGGGACTAGCGGGAGGGGCGATACGCAGTATTTT.

This clonotype was detected many times. The rearrangement joins TRBV7-9 to TRBJ1-3; D not resolved. The CDR3 spans 15 residues. V lost 5 bases, J lost 0 bases, and 11 bases lay in between. The germline V gene encodes CDR1 SEHNR and CDR2 FQNEAQ (reference sequence). Written as DNA, the CDR3 is TGTGCCAGCAGCCCCCGGGGAAGCTCTGGAAACACCATATATTTT. This sequence encodes CASSPRGSSGNTIYF.

In its sample, this clonotype was seen a few times. The chain is built from TRBV15 and TRBJ2-7; D gene unclear. Germline V gene data show CDR1 as LNHNV and CDR2 as YYDKDF (reference sequence). V shed 7 bases and J shed 0 bases, with 7 bases lying between them. The CDR3 runs 12 residues. CDR3 loop: CATTTGSYEQYF. For the CDR3, the DNA is TGTGCCACCACCACGGGCTCCTACGAGCAGTACTTC.

This clonotype appeared once. A read error may explain this, as a much larger clone is one base away. The rearrangement uses TRBV11-1 and TRBJ2-1; tentatively, D is TRBD1 (6 bases). Per germline, CDR1 SGHAT and CDR2 FQDESV (reference sequence). CDR3 length equals 14 residues. V was shortened by 5 bases and J by 10 bases, with 18 bases between the two germline ends. The DNA of the CDR3 is TGTGCCAGCAGCCCGACAGGTATCTCCTACGAGCAGTTCTTC. It yields the protein CASSPTGISYEQFF.

The rearrangement uses TRBV24-1 and TRBJ2-1, with TRBD2 matching over 10 bases. Losses at the gene ends were 5 bases for V and 3 bases for J; bases not matched to a gene: 9. The CDR3 contains 17 residues. Germline V gene sequence: CDR1 KGHDR, CDR2 SFDVKD. In DNA form, the CDR3 reads TGTGCCACCAGTGGCCTCGCTAGCGGGAGACGCTACAATGAGCAGTTCTTC. It specifies CATSGLASGRRYNEQFF.

This clonotype was recorded at least ten times. The J gene is TRBJ2-7, the V gene TRBV10-3; 9 nucleotides agree with TRBD1. V lost 7 bases to trimming and J lost 8 bases; unmatched junction nucleotides: 6. The CDR3 has 12 residues. Germline CDR1 reads ENHRY; CDR2 reads SYGVKD. The CDR3 sequence: CAIKPGQGQQYF. The DNA for the CDR3 is TGTGCCATCAAACCGGGACAGGGACAGCAGTACTTC.

The rearrangement links TRBV20-1 to TRBJ2-4; possible D gene TRBD1, 6 bases. This CDR3 spans 15 amino acids. V was shortened by 6 bases and J by 0 bases, with 15 bases between the two germline ends. Germline lookup yields CDR1 DFQATT and CDR2 SNEGSKA (reference sequence). CDR3 region: CSAVSGEIAKNIQYF. DNA of the CDR3: TGCAGTGCGGTGTCAGGGGAAATAGCCAAAAACATTCAGTACTTC.

This clonotype occurred a few times. This chain uses TRBV12-3 or TRBV12-4 with TRBJ2-3; 8 nucleotides line up with TRBD2. There are 19 residues in the CDR3. V lost 3 bases to trimming and J lost 0 bases; unmatched junction nucleotides: 14. CDR3 residues: CASSFGRLAPYSSTDTQYF. CDR3 coding DNA: TGTGCCAGCAGTTTTGGTCGACTAGCGCCCTATTCTAGCACAGATACGCAGTATTTT.

V and J are TRBV30 and TRBJ2-5; 10 bases match TRBD2. The ends lost 5 bases at V and 6 bases at J; junction bases unmatched: 6. The CDR3 is made up of 13 amino acids. Germline V CDR1 and CDR2: GTSNPN, SVGIG (reference sequence). In nucleotides, the CDR3 is TGTGCCTGGTCAGCGGGAGGGAAGAAGACCCAGTACTTC. Its translation is CAWSAGGKKTQYF.

In its sample, this clonotype was seen a few times. This chain uses TRBV12-3 or TRBV12-4 with TRBJ2-5, with 11 bases matching TRBD2. J lost 1 base, V lost 7 bases, and 14 bases had no gene match. CDR3 length equals 18 residues. This CDR3 reads CASNRGLAGGTIQETQYF. The CDR3, as DNA: TGTGCCAGCAACCGCGGGCTAGCGGGAGGTACTATCCAAGAGACCCAGTACTTC.

This clonotype has a handful of counts. The V call is TRBV4-1, the J call TRBJ2-3; 9 bases are a match to TRBD2. The CDR3 is 18 residues long. Germline lookup yields CDR1 MGHRA and CDR2 YSYEKL. V lost 1 base, J lost 4 bases, and 12 bases stayed unmatched. The CDR3, as DNA: TGCGCCAGCAGCCAAGGAGGCGGGAGGGCCGGGATTGCAGATACGCAGTATTTT. This codes for CASSQGGGRAGIADTQYF.

The chain couples TRBV7-9 to TRBJ1-1; D not certain. Trimming removed 2 bases from V and 1 base from J, with 14 bases in between. This CDR3 has 16 residues. Germline V gene sequence: CDR1 SEHNR, CDR2 FQNEAQ (reference sequence). The CDR3 coding sequence is TGTGCCAGCAGCTTAATATCGAGGGAAAGGAACACTGAAGCTTTCTTT. Protein: CASSLISRERNTEAFF.

This rearrangement joins TRBV6-4 to TRBJ1-6; D is ambiguous. Trimming stripped 3 bases from V and 5 bases from J, with 8 bases between. CDR3 length: 14 amino acids. The germline V gene has CDR1 MRHNA and CDR2 SNTAGT. CDR3 sequence reads: CASSERTDNSPLHF. The CDR3 DNA follows: TGTGCCAGCAGTGAACGAACAGATAATTCACCCCTCCACTTT.

This clonotype was counted a few times. The gene calls are TRBV5-1 and TRBJ1-3; TRBD1 might be the D (5 bases). Trimming pared 3 bases from V and 0 bases from J, leaving 13 bases between. CDR3 size: 16 residues. In germline, CDR1 is SGHRS, CDR2 YFSETQ. CDR3 nucleotides: TGCGCCAGCAGCTCGGAGGGACGGTCCTCTGGAAACACCATATATTTT. Translated: CASSSEGRSSGNTIYF. Combining the CDR3 with reference TRBV5-1 and TRBJ1-3 gives the whole variable domain KAGVTQTPRYLIKTRGQQVTLSCSPISGHRSVSWYQQTPGQGLQFLFEYFSETQRNKGNFPGRFSGRQFSNSRSEMNVSTLELGDSALYLCASSSEGRSSGNTIYFGEGSWLTVV.

On this clonotype itself: One end of the junction does not line up with germline, which may come from a read error. The chain has TRBV29-1 and TRBJ2-1; perhaps TRBD1 as D (6 bases). The CDR3 extends over 13 amino acids. Germline lookup yields CDR1 SQVTM and CDR2 ANQGSEA. Here the CDR3 DNA reads TGCAGCGTTGGGGGGACACAATACAATGAGCAGCTCTTC. It specifies CSVGGTQYNEQLF.